This TCR beta chain originates from a study of blood T cell repertoires in COVID-19. At the level of the study: Collection of acute and convalescent COVID-19 samples took place in the United States, Italy and Spain. T cells, B-cell-depleted T cells, or PBMCs provided the cDNA or gDNA that served as material.

This CDR3 comprises 19 residues. Germline values: CDR1 LGHNA, CDR2 YNFKEQ. The V gene end was trimmed by 4 bases and the J gene end by 4 bases; junction bases not matched to a gene: 15. Original processing notes: Nucleated cell counts were estimated from reference gene primer amplification. Method: immunoSEQ multiplex PCR; TCRdb's copy keeps in-frame clones and lacks some. V and J calls and clone size are copied from that table; D and trimming were computed from the DNA. The sample carries about 300,000 clones, around 92% recorded once. Seattle researchers signed up patients amid active infection and tracked them longitudinally.

Specimen: peripheral blood. The sequence came from a woman aged 25 to 45 with COVID-19, enrolled during active disease. The chain carries TRBV4-2 and TRBJ2-3, with TRBD2 matching 12 bases. CDR3 sequence: CASSPQPGTSGSGSDTQYF. CDR3 coding DNA: TGTGCCAGCAGCCCCCAGCCAGGGACTAGCGGGTCGGGGTCAGATACGCAGTATTTT.